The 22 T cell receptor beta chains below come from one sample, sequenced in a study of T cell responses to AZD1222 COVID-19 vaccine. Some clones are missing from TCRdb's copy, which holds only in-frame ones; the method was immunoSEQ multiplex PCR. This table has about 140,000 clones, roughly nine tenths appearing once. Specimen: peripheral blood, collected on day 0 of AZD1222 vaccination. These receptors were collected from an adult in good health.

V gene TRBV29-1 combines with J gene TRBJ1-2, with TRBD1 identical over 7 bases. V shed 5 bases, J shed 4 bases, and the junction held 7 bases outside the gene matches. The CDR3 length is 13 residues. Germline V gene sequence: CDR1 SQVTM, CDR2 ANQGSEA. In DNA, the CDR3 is TGCAGCGTTCGGTCGACAGGGCCCTATGGCTACACCTTC. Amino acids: CSVRSTGPYGYTF. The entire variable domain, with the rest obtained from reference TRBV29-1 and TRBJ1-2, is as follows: SAVISQKPSRDICQRGTSLTIQCQVDSQVTMMFWYRQQPGQSLTLIATANQGSEATYESGFVIDKFPISRPNLTFSTLTVSNMSPEDSSIYLCSVRSTGPYGYTFGSGTRLTVV.

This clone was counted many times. The CDR3 loop is CASSDVAGVGETQYF. For the CDR3, the DNA is TGTGCCAGCAGTGACGTAGCGGGAGTCGGAGAGACCCAGTACTTC. J is TRBJ2-5 and V is TRBV6-4; 9 positions agree with TRBD2. V lost 2 bases to trimming and J lost 4 bases; unmatched junction nucleotides: 5. The CDR3 covers 15 residues. The germline CDR1 and CDR2 sequences are MRHNA and SNTAGT.

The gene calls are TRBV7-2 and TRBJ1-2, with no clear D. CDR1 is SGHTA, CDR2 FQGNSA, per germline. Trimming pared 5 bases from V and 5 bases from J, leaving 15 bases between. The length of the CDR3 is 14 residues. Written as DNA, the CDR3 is TGTGCCAGCAGCCCGTATCGAACAGAGTATGGCTACACCTTC. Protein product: CASSPYRTEYGYTF. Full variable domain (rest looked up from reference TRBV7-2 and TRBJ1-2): GAGVSQSPSNKVTEKGKDVELRCDPISGHTALYWYRQSLGQGLEFLIYFQGNSAPDKSGLPSDRFSAERTGGSVSTLTIQRTQQEDSAVYLCASSPYRTEYGYTFGSGTRLTVV.

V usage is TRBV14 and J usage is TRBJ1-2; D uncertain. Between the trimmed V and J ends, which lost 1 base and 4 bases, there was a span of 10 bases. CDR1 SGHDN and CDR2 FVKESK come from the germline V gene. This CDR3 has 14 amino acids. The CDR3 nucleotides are TGTGCCAGCAGCCAAGCCGGCAAGGGCTATGGCTACACCTTC. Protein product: CASSQAGKGYGYTF.

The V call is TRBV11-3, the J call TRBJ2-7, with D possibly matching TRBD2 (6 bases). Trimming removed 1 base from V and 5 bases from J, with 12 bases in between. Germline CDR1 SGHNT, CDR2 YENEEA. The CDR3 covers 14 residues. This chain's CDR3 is CASSLVWEADEQYF. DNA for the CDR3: TGTGCCAGCAGCTTAGTGTGGGAGGCCGACGAGCAGTACTTC. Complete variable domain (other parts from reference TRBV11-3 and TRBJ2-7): EAGVVQSPRYKIIEKKQPVAFWCNPISGHNTLYWYLQNLGQGPELLIRYENEEAVDDSQLPKDRFSAERLKGVDSTLKIQPAELGDSAVYLCASSLVWEADEQYFGPGTRLTVT.

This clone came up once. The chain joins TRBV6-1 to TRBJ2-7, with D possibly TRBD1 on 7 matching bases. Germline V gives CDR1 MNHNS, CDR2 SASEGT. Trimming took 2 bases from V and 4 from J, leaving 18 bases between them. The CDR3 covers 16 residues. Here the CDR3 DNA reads TGTGCCAGCAGTGAACTAGGGAGGACAGGTGCTTACGAGCAGTACTTC. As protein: CASSELGRTGAYEQYF.

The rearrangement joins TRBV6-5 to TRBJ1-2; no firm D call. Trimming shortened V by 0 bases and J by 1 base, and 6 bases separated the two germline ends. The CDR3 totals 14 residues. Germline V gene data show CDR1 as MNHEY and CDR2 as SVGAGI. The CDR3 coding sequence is TGTGCCAGCAGTTACTCTTACAGTAACTATGGCTACACCTTC. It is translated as CASSYSYSNYGYTF.

CDR3 in amino acids: CASSLPGIGNNEQFF. In DNA, the CDR3 is TGTGCCAGCAGTTTACCCGGGATCGGGAACAATGAGCAGTTCTTC. The chain links TRBV27 to TRBJ2-1; the D gene is possibly TRBD2 (5 bases). The CDR3 runs 15 residues. V lost 2 bases and J lost 5, with 13 bases in between. Germline CDR1 is MNHEY and CDR2 is SMNVEV (reference sequence).

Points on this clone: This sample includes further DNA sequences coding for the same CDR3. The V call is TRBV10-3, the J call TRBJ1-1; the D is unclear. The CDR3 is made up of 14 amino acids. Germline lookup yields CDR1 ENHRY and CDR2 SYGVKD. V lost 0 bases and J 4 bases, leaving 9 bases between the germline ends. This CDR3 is CAISESGGGTEAFF. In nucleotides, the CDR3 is TGTGCCATCAGTGAGTCGGGTGGCGGCACTGAAGCTTTCTTT.

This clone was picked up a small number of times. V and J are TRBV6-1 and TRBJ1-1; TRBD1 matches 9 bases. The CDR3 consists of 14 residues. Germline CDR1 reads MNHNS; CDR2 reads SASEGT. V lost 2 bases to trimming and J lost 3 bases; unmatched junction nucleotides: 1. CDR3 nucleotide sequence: TGTGCCAGCAGTGAAAGGGACAGGGACACTGAAGCTTTCTTT. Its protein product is CASSERDRDTEAFF.

Here the CDR3 DNA reads TGTGCCATCCCCTCGGACCTCTATGGCTACACCTTC. As protein: CAIPSDLYGYTF. The chain joins TRBV10-3 to TRBJ1-2; D gene ambiguous. The CDR3 has 12 residues. Per the germline V gene, CDR1 is ENHRY and CDR2 is SYGVKD. V was pared by 8 bases and J by 4 bases, with 11 bases between.

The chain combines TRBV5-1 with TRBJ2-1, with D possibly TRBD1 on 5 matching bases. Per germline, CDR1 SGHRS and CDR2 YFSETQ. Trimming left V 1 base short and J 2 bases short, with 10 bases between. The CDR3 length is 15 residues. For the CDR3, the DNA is TGCGCCAGCAGCTTGCGGGCAGGGCCCTACAATGAGCAGTTCTTC. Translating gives CASSLRAGPYNEQFF.

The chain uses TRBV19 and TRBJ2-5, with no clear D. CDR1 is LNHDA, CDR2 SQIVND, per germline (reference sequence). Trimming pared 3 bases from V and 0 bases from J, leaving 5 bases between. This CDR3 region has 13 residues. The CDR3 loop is CASSIPYQETQYF. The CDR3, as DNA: TGTGCCAGTAGTATTCCGTACCAAGAGACCCAGTACTTC.

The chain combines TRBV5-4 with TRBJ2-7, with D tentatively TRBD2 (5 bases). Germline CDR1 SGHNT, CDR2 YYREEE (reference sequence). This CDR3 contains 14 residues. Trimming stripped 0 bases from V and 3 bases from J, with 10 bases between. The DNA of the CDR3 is TGTGCCAGCAGCTTGGGTCAGCGGAACTACGAGCAGTACTTC. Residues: CASSLGQRNYEQYF. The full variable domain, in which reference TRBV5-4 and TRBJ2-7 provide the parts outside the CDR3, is ETGVTQSPTHLIKTRGQQVTLRCSSQSGHNTVSWYQQALGQGPQFIFQYYREEENGRGNFPPRFSGLQFPNYSSELNVNALELDDSALYLCASSLGQRNYEQYFGPGTRLTVT.

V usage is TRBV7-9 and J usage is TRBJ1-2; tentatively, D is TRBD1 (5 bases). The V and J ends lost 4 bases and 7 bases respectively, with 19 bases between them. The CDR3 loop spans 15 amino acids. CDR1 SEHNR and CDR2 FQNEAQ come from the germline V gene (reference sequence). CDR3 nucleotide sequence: TGTGCCAGCAGCTCCGGGGGTTTTGGGAGTCGTGGCTACACCTTC. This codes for CASSSGGFGSRGYTF.

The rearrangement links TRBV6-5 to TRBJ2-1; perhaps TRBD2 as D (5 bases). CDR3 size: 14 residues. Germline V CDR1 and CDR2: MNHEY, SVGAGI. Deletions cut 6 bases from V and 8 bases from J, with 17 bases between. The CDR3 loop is CASRPGSARDEQFF. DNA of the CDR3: TGTGCCAGCAGGCCGGGTAGCGCTAGGGATGAGCAGTTCTTC.

The CDR3 spells CASRETGGTDTQYF. CDR3 bases: TGCGCCAGCAGGGAGACAGGGGGCACAGATACGCAGTATTTT. The genes are TRBV5-1 and TRBJ2-3; TRBD1 agrees at 8 bases. The CDR3 is 14 residues long. Trimming removed 5 bases from V and 1 base from J; junction bases left unmatched: 3. CDR1 and CDR2 from the germline V gene are SGHRS and YFSETQ. Full variable domain (remainder filled in from reference TRBV5-1 and TRBJ2-3): KAGVTQTPRYLIKTRGQQVTLSCSPISGHRSVSWYQQTPGQGLQFLFEYFSETQRNKGNFPGRFSGRQFSNSRSEMNVSTLELGDSALYLCASRETGGTDTQYFGPGTRLTVL.

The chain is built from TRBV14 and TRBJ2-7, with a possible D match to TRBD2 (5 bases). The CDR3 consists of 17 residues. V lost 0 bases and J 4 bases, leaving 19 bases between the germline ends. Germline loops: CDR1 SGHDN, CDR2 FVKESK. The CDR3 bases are TGTGCCAGCAGCCAAGATTCGGGCCGGGGAGCGGTGTACGAGCAGTACTTC. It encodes CASSQDSGRGAVYEQYF.

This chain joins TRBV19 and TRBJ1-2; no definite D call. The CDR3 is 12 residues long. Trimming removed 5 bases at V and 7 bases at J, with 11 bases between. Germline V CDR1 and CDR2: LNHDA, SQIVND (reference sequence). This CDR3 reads CASSATYTGYTF. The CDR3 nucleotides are TGTGCCAGTAGTGCTACTTATACTGGCTACACCTTC.

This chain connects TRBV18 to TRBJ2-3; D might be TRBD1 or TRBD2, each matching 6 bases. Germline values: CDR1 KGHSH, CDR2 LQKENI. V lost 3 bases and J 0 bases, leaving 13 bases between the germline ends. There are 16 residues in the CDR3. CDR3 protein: CASSPSLGGSTDTQYF. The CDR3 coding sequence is TGTGCCAGCTCACCCTCATTAGGGGGGAGCACAGATACGCAGTATTTT.

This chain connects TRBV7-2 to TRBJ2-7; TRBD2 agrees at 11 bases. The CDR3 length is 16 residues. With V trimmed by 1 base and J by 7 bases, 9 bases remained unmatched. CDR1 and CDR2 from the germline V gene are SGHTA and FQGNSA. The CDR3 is CASSLVLAGGPREQYF. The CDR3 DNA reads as TGTGCCAGCAGCTTAGTCTTAGCGGGGGGGCCGAGGGAGCAGTACTTC.

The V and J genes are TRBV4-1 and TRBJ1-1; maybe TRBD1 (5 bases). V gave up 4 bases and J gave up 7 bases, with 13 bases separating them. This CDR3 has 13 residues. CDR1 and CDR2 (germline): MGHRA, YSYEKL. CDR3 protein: CASSRIREGEAFF. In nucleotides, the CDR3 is TGCGCCAGCAGCCGGATCAGGGAGGGTGAAGCTTTCTTT.